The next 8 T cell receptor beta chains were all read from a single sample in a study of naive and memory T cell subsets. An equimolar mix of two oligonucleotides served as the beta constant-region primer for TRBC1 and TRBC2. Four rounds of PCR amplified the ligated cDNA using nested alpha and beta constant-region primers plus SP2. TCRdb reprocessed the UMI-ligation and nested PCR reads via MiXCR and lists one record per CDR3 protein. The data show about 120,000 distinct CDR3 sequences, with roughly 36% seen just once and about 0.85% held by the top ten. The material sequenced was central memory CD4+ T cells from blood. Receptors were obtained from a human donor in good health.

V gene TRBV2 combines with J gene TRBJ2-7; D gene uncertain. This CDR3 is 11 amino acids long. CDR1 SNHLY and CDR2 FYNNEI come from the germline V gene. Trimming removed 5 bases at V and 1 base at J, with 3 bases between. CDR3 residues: CASSISYEQYF. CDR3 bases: TGTGCCAGCAGTATATCCTACGAGCAGTACTTC.

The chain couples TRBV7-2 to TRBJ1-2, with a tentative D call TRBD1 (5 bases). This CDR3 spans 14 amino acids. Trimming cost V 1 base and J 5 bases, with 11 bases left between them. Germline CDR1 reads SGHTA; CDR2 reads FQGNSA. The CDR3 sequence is CASSLGGNTYGYTF. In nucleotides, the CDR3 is TGTGCCAGCAGCTTAGGGGGGAATACTTATGGCTACACCTTC.

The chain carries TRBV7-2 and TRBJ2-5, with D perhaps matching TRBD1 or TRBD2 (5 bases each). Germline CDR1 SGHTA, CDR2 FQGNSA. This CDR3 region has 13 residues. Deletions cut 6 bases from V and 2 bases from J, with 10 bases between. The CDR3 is CASRRGIQETQYF. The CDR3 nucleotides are TGTGCCAGCAGGAGGGGTATACAAGAGACCCAGTACTTC.

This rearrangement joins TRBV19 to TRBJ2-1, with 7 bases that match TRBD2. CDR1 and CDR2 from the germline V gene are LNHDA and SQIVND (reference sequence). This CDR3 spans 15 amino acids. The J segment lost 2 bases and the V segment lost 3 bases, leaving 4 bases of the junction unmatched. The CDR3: CASSITGTTYNEQFF. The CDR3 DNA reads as TGTGCCAGTAGTATCACCGGGACTACCTACAATGAGCAGTTCTTC.

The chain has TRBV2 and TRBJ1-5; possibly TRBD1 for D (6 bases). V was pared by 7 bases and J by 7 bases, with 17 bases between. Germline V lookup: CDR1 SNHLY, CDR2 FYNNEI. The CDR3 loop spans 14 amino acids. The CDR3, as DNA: TGTGCCAGCAACGAGGGGGAAGGAGGACAGCCCCAGCATTTT. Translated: CASNEGEGGQPQHF.

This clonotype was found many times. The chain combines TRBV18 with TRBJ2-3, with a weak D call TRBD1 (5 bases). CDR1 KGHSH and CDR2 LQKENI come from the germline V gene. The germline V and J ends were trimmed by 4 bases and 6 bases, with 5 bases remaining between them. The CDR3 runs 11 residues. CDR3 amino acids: CASSRGDTQYF. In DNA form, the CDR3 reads TGTGCCAGCTCACGGGGCGATACGCAGTATTTT.

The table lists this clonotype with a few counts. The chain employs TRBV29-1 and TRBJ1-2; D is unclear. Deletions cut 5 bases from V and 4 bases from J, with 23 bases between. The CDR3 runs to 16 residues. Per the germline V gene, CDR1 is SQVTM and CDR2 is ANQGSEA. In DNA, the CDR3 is TGCAGCGTTTATCCGCGGAAGGAAGGGAGCGGCTATGGCTACACCTTC. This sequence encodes CSVYPRKEGSGYGYTF.

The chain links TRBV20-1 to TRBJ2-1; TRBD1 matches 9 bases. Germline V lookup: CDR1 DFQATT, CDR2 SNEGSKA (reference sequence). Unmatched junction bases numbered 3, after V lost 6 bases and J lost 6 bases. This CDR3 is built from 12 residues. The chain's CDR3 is CSAPTGGNEQFF. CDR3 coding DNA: TGCAGTGCCCCGACAGGGGGCAATGAGCAGTTCTTC.